These 2 T cell receptor beta chains share one sample of origin, sequenced in a study of somatic mutations in cytotoxic T cells in rheumatoid arthritis. Method: immunoSEQ multiplex PCR; TCRdb's copy keeps in-frame clones and lacks some. The sample has some 16,000 clones, 77% seen once. Material for sequencing was CD8+ T cells sorted from blood. The receptor source for this set is an adult with rheumatoid arthritis.

This clone was counted only a few times. The chain links TRBV7-9 to TRBJ2-3, with a possible D match to TRBD1 (5 bases). Trimming cost V 8 bases and J 2 bases, with 17 bases left between them. In germline, CDR1 is SEHNR, CDR2 FQNEAQ (reference sequence). There are 15 residues in the CDR3. CDR3 nucleotides: TGTGCCAGCCACAGGCTAAAACAGAACACAGATACGCAGTATTTT. This translates into CASHRLKQNTDTQYF.

The chain links TRBV7-9 to TRBJ2-1; 7 nucleotides match TRBD1. Germline lookup yields CDR1 SEHNR and CDR2 FQNEAQ (reference sequence). V lost 4 bases and J lost 7; bases outside the gene matches: 10. This CDR3 is built from 15 residues. CDR3 nucleotides: TGTGCCAGCAGCTACGCTGGGACAGCCGAAAATGAGCAGTTCTTC. Its protein product is CASSYAGTAENEQFF.